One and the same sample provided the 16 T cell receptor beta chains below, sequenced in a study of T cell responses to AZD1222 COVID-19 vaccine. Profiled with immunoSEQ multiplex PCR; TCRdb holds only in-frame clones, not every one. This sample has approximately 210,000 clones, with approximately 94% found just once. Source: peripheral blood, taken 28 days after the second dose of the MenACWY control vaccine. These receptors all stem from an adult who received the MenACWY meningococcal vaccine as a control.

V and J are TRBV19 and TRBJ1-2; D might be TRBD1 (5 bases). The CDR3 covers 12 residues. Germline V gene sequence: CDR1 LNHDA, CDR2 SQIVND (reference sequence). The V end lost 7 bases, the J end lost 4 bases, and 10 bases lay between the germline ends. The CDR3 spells CASTHDSYGYTF. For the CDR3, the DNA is TGTGCCAGTACACACGACAGCTATGGCTACACCTTC.

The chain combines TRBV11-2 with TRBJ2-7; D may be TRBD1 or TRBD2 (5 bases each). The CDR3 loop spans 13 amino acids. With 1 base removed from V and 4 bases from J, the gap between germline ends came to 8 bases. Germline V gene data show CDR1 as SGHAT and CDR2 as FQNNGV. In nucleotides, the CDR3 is TGTGCCAGCAGCTTAGGGGACCCATACGAGCAGTACTTC. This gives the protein CASSLGDPYEQYF.

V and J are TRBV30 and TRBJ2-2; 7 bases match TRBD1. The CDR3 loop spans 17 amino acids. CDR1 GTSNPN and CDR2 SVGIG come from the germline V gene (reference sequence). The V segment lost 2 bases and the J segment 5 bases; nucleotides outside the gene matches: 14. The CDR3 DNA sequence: TGTGCCTGGAGTACCTCCGGGACAGCCTTGTGGACCGGGGAGCTGTTTTTT. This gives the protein CAWSTSGTALWTGELFF.

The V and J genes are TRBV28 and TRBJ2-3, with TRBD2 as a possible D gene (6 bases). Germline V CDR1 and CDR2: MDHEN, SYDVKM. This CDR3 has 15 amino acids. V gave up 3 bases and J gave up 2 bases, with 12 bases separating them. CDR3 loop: CASSFGAGNTDTQYF. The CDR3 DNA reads TGTGCCAGCAGTTTTGGGGCGGGGAACACAGATACGCAGTATTTT.

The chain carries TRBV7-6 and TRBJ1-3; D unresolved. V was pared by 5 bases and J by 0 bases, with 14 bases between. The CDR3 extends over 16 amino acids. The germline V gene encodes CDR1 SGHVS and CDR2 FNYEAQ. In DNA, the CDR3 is TGTGCCAGCAGCCTCAGCCTGTTCAGCTCTGGAAACACCATATATTTT. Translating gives CASSLSLFSSGNTIYF.

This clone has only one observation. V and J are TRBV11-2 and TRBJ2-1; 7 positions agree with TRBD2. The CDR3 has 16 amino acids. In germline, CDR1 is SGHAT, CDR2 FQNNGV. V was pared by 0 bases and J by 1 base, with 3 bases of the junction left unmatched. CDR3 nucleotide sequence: TGTGCCAGCAGCTTAGAATCGCGGGGGTCCTACAATGAGCAGTTCTTC. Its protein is CASSLESRGSYNEQFF.

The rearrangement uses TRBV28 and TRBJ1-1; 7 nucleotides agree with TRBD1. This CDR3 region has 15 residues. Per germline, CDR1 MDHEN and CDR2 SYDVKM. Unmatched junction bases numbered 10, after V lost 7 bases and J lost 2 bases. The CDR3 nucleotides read TGTGCCAGCACCGAGTCCAGGGGGGGAAACACTGAAGCTTTCTTT. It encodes CASTESRGGNTEAFF. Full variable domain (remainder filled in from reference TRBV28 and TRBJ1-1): DVKVTQSSRYLVKRTGEKVFLECVQDMDHENMFWYRQDPGLGLRLIYFSYDVKMKEKGDIPEGYSVSREKKERFSLILESASTNQTSMYLCASTESRGGNTEAFFGQGTRLTVV.

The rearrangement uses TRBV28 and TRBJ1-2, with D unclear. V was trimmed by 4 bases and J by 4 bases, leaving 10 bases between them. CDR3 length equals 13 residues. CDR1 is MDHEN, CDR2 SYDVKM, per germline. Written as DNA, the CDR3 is TGTGCCAGCAGTTACTCGGACGGCTATGGCTACACCTTC. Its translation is CASSYSDGYGYTF.

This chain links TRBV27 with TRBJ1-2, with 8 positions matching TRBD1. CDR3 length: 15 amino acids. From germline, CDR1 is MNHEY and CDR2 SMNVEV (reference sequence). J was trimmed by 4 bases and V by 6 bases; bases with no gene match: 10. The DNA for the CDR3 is TGTGCCAGCAGCCCTTGGGGGACAGGAGGCTATGGCTACACCTTC. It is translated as CASSPWGTGGYGYTF.

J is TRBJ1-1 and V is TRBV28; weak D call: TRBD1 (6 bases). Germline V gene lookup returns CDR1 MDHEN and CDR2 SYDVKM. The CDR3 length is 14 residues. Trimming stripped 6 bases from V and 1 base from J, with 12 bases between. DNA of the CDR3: TGTGCCAGCAGAAAGACAGGAGGGAACACTGAAGCTTTCTTT. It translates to CASRKTGGNTEAFF.

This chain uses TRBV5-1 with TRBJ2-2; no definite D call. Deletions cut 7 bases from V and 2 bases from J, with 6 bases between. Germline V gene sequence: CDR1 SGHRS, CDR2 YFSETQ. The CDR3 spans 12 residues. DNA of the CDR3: TGCGCCAGCTACGTCAACACCGGGGAGCTGTTTTTT. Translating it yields CASYVNTGELFF.

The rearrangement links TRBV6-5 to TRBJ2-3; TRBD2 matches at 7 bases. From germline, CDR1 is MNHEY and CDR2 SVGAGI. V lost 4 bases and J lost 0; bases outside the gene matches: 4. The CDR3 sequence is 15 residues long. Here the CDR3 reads CASSWEGGSTDTQYF. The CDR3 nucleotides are TGTGCCAGCAGTTGGGAGGGAGGGAGCACAGATACGCAGTATTTT.

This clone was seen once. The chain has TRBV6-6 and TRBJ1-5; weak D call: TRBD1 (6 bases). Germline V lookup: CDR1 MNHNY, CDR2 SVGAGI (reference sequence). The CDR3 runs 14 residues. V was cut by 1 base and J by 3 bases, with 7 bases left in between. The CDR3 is CASSYWGPNQPQHF. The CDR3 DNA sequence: TGTGCCAGCAGTTACTGGGGGCCCAATCAGCCCCAGCATTTT.

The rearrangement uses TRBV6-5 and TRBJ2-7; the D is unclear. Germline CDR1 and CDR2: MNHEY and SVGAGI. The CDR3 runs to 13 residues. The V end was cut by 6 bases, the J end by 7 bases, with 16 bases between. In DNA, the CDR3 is TGTGCCAGCAGCCGAGGCCCGATACAGGAGCAGTACTTC. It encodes CASSRGPIQEQYF.

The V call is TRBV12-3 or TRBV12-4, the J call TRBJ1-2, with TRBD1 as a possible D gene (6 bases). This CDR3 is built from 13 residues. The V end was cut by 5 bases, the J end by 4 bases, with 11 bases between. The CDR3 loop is CASSGRRGYGYTF. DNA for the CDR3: TGTGCCAGCAGTGGCCGCAGGGGCTATGGCTACACCTTC.

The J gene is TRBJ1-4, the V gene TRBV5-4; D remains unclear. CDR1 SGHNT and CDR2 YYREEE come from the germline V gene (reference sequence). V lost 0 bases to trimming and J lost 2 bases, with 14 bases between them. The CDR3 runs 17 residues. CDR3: CASSLGGHSPTNEKLFF. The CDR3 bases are TGTGCCAGCAGCTTGGGTGGGCACAGCCCCACTAATGAAAAACTGTTTTTT.